The 2 T cell receptor beta chains given below trace back to one sample, sequenced in a study of regulatory T cells in long-lasting Graves disease. Noted time point: persistent/refractory GD, antithyroid drugs over 5 years with positive TRAb. The TCR library was made from RNA extracted from PBMCs. Relying on iRepertoire HTBI primers and Arm-PCR of CDR3 regions, the team built TCR beta libraries. One entry per CDR3 protein results from TCRdb running MiXCR on the multiplex PCR reads. The sample carries approximately 690,000 distinct CDR3 sequences, 30% recorded once. This material consisted of peripheral blood mononuclear cells (PBMCs), taken when the disease was refractory, from a patient treated with antithyroid drugs. Receptors originate from a female donor with Graves disease.

The J gene is TRBJ2-7, the V gene TRBV7-9; possibly TRBD1 for D (6 bases). This CDR3 has 14 amino acids. Germline V gene data show CDR1 as SEHNR and CDR2 as FQNEAQ (reference sequence). V gave up 5 bases and J gave up 0 bases, with 11 bases separating them. Here the CDR3 reads CASSPGHYSYEQYF. The CDR3 DNA is TGTGCCAGCAGCCCGGGACACTACTCCTACGAGCAGTACTTC.

In this sample, this clonotype turned up a few times. The CDR3: CASSMHGEQYF. CDR3 DNA sequence: TGTGCCAGTAGTATGCACGGGGAGCAGTACTTC. The chain has TRBV19 and TRBJ2-7; D gene ambiguous. CDR1 and CDR2 (germline): LNHDA, SQIVND (reference sequence). V was cut by 3 bases and J by 7 bases, with 7 bases left in between. The CDR3 has 11 amino acids.